These 19 T cell receptor beta chains were sequenced from one sample in a study of T cells after yellow fever vaccination (dated by TCRdb to between 2018 and 2021). This sample's treatment or condition label indicates: live attenuated yellow fever vaccine strain. Receptor amplification or capture employed 5' RACE. The data were produced on an Illumina NovaSeq 6000. The public reads were quality trimmed at Q25 with fastp and then assembled into clones with MiXCR by TCRdb, keeping productive beta chains. Identical CDR3 proteins give one entry, which carries the most common genes and DNA. The table for this sample lists 100,000 to 150,000 distinct CDR3 sequences; about 15% of them were counted only once. Approximately 39% of the sample is taken by the ten largest. Sequencing was performed on CD8+ T cells sorted from PBMCs, taken 5 days after the yellow fever booster vaccination. The origin of the receptors is a man between 18 and 35 years old who received the YFV17D yellow fever vaccine.

V is TRBV12-3 or TRBV12-4 and J is TRBJ1-6; 9 bases are shared with TRBD1. V lost 6 bases and J lost 10; bases outside the gene matches: 7. This CDR3 region has 14 residues. The CDR3 region is CASRPGQGWSPLHF. The DNA of the CDR3 is TGTGCCAGCAGACCGGGACAGGGATGGTCACCCCTCCACTTT.

J is TRBJ2-7 and V is TRBV9; D might be TRBD1 (5 bases). Germline-derived CDR1 and CDR2 are SGDLS and YYNGEE. The CDR3 runs 15 residues. V shed 3 bases and J shed 0 bases, with 13 bases lying between them. In DNA form, the CDR3 reads TGTGCCAGCAGCGAGGACAACCCTAGCTCCTACGAGCAGTACTTC. Its protein product is CASSEDNPSSYEQYF.

V and J are TRBV12-3 or TRBV12-4 and TRBJ1-2; D not resolved. The CDR3 runs 11 residues. The ends were cut back, 3 bases at V and 7 bases at J, with 6 bases in the middle. The chain's CDR3 is CASSFVGGYTF. CDR3 nucleotides: TGTGCCAGCAGTTTCGTGGGTGGCTACACCTTC.

This clonotype ranks as medium-sized. This rearrangement joins TRBV4-1 to TRBJ1-1, with D tentatively TRBD1 (5 bases). Germline assignment: CDR1 MGHRA and CDR2 YSYEKL. The CDR3 is 15 residues long. The V and J ends lost 1 base and 1 base respectively, with 10 bases between them. DNA for the CDR3: TGCGCCAGCAGCCAAGGGGGGTGGGCGAACACTGAAGCTTTCTTT. This sequence encodes CASSQGGWANTEAFF.

There are many counts of this clonotype. This chain connects TRBV6-2 or TRBV6-3 to TRBJ2-6; perhaps TRBD1 as D (6 bases). The CDR3 totals 19 residues. Per germline, CDR1 MNHEY and CDR2 SVGEGT. The V end was cut by 6 bases, the J end by 0 bases, with 21 bases between. CDR3: CASSTDRLLAHSGANVLTF. CDR3 nucleotides: TGTGCCAGCAGCACCGACAGGCTATTAGCGCACTCTGGGGCCAACGTCCTGACTTTC.

This chain joins TRBV7-9 and TRBJ2-3; D is perhaps TRBD1 or TRBD2 (5 bases each). Germline CDR1 SEHNR, CDR2 FQNEAQ (reference sequence). Between the trimmed V and J ends, which lost 3 bases and 4 bases, there was a span of 14 bases. The CDR3 totals 15 residues. The CDR3 nucleotides are TGTGCCAGCAGCTTGTTAGTATGGGGGTCAGATACGCAGTATTTT. Encoded protein: CASSLLVWGSDTQYF.

The rearrangement links TRBV2 to TRBJ2-3; 10 bases align to TRBD2. Per germline, CDR1 SNHLY and CDR2 FYNNEI. J was trimmed by 6 bases and V by 6 bases; bases with no gene match: 6. The CDR3 has 14 residues. This chain's CDR3 is CASSGTSAGDTQYF. The DNA of the CDR3 is TGTGCCAGCAGCGGGACTAGCGCGGGGGATACGCAGTATTTT. The full variable domain, in which reference TRBV2 and TRBJ2-3 provide the parts outside the CDR3, is EPEVTQTPSHQVTQMGQEVILRCVPISNHLYFYWYRQILGQKVEFLVSFYNNEISEKSEIFDDQFSVERPDGSNFTLKIRSTKLEDSAMYFCASSGTSAGDTQYFGPGTRLTVL.

This chain uses TRBV9 with TRBJ2-3; D uncertain. V lost 4 bases and J 0 bases, leaving 15 bases between the germline ends. The CDR3 has 16 residues. Looked up from germline, CDR1 is SGDLS and CDR2 is YYNGEE. The CDR3 sequence: CASSYWSTGSTDTQYF. CDR3 nucleotide sequence: TGTGCCAGCAGCTACTGGTCCACCGGTAGCACAGATACGCAGTATTTT.

The V gene is TRBV7-9, the J gene TRBJ2-1; D not resolved. The CDR3 sequence is 13 residues long. Trimming cost V 5 bases and J 10 bases, with 15 bases left between them. Germline CDR1 and CDR2: SEHNR and FQNEAQ (reference sequence). The CDR3 loop reads CASSPQEFWEQFF. For the CDR3, the DNA is TGTGCCAGCAGCCCCCAAGAATTCTGGGAGCAGTTCTTC.

The chain recombines TRBV5-1 with TRBJ2-7, with D possibly TRBD1 on 6 matching bases. Deletions cut 4 bases from V and 5 bases from J, with 13 bases between. Germline CDR1 is SGHRS and CDR2 is YFSETQ. The CDR3 is 13 residues long. CDR3 protein: CASSITGSHEQYV. The CDR3 DNA reads as TGCGCCAGCAGCATCACAGGGTCCCACGAGCAGTACGTC.

This clonotype was observed a few times. The gene calls are TRBV19 and TRBJ2-6; D gene uncertain. Trimming took off 2 bases at V and 0 bases at J, with 14 bases between the two ends. The CDR3 sequence is 18 residues long. The germline V gene has CDR1 LNHDA and CDR2 SQIVND (reference sequence). The CDR3 nucleotides are TGTGCCAGTAGTATAAGGGTGTTACGTTACTCTGGGGCCAACGTCCTGACTTTC. Protein sequence: CASSIRVLRYSGANVLTF.

This chain connects TRBV5-4 to TRBJ1-6; maybe TRBD1 (5 bases). The length of the CDR3 is 14 residues. V dropped 2 bases and J dropped 9 bases, with 12 bases sitting between them. The germline gives CDR1 SGHNT, CDR2 YYREEE (reference sequence). The CDR3 DNA sequence: TGTGCCAGCAGCTTCGAAGGGGCAGGTTCACCCCTCCACTTT. It translates to CASSFEGAGSPLHF. Full variable domain (missing parts from reference TRBV5-4 and TRBJ1-6): ETGVTQSPTHLIKTRGQQVTLRCSSQSGHNTVSWYQQALGQGPQFIFQYYREEENGRGNFPPRFSGLQFPNYSSELNVNALELDDSALYLCASSFEGAGSPLHFGNGTRLTVT.

This clonotype has just a few counts. V is TRBV7-8 and J is TRBJ2-1; TRBD2 matches at 8 bases. Looked up from germline, CDR1 is SGHVS and CDR2 is FQNEAQ. Trimming took 5 bases from V and 9 from J; bases not matched to a gene: 12. This CDR3 has 15 amino acids. The CDR3 is CASSQTTSDILEQFF. For the CDR3, the DNA is TGTGCCAGCAGCCAGACGACTAGCGATATTCTTGAGCAGTTCTTC. The whole variable domain, remainder taken from reference TRBV7-8 and TRBJ2-1, is GAGVSQSPRYKVAKRGQDVALRCDPISGHVSLFWYQQALGQGPEFLTYFQNEAQLDKSGLPSDRFFAERPEGSVSTLKIQRTQQEDSAVYLCASSQTTSDILEQFFGPGTRLTVL.

The J gene is TRBJ2-1, the V gene TRBV4-3; possibly TRBD1 or TRBD2 for D (5 bases each). Germline V gene data show CDR1 as LGHNA and CDR2 as YSLEER. Trimming pared 8 bases from V and 0 bases from J, leaving 14 bases between. This CDR3 has 15 amino acids. CDR3 region: CASGEGTSSYNEQFF. CDR3 DNA: TGCGCCAGCGGAGAGGGGACGAGCTCCTACAATGAGCAGTTCTTC.

This clonotype was recorded a few times. The chain carries TRBV13 and TRBJ1-2; 8 nucleotides line up with TRBD1. Germline CDR1 reads PRHDT; CDR2 reads FYEKMQ (reference sequence). The J segment lost 0 bases and the V segment lost 1 base, leaving 4 bases of the junction unmatched. The CDR3 covers 16 residues. CDR3 residues: CASSLAGGEANYGYTF. CDR3 in DNA: TGTGCCAGCAGCTTAGCAGGGGGCGAAGCTAACTATGGCTACACCTTC.

This clonotype was observed many times. The chain recombines TRBV2 with TRBJ1-1, with TRBD1 as a possible D gene (6 bases). With 1 base removed from V and 3 bases from J, the gap between germline ends came to 15 bases. The CDR3 sequence is 16 residues long. CDR1 is SNHLY, CDR2 FYNNEI, per germline. As DNA, the CDR3 is TGTGCCAGCAGTGAAGGGCAGGGGCCCTTGGACACTGAAGCTTTCTTT. Protein: CASSEGQGPLDTEAFF.

The chain couples TRBV7-8 to TRBJ2-1; no clear D gene. Looked up from germline, CDR1 is SGHVS and CDR2 is FQNEAQ. The CDR3 runs to 15 residues. Trimming took off 0 bases at V and 5 bases at J, with 11 bases between the two ends. DNA for the CDR3: TGTGCCAGCAGCTTAGCTTATATCGGCAACAATGAGCAGTTCTTC. This codes for CASSLAYIGNNEQFF. Drawing the rest from reference TRBV7-8 and TRBJ2-1, the complete variable domain is GAGVSQSPRYKVAKRGQDVALRCDPISGHVSLFWYQQALGQGPEFLTYFQNEAQLDKSGLPSDRFFAERPEGSVSTLKIQRTQQEDSAVYLCASSLAYIGNNEQFFGPGTRLTVL.

The chain has TRBV6-5 and TRBJ1-2; 9 bases fit TRBD1. Unmatched junction bases numbered 11, after V lost 6 bases and J lost 6 bases. CDR1 is MNHEY and CDR2 is SVGAGI in the germline V gene. The CDR3 is 15 residues long. This CDR3 reads CASSLTGGGLNGYTF. The CDR3 DNA sequence: TGTGCCAGCAGCCTTACAGGGGGCGGATTGAATGGCTACACCTTC.

This clonotype has just a few counts. The V gene is TRBV7-9, the J gene TRBJ1-2, with TRBD1 identical over 7 bases. The CDR3 is 14 residues long. In germline, CDR1 is SEHNR, CDR2 FQNEAQ (reference sequence). The V segment lost 1 base and the J segment 5 bases; nucleotides outside the gene matches: 4. CDR3 region: CASSLGTGDYGYTF. CDR3 nucleotides: TGTGCCAGCAGCTTAGGAACAGGGGATTATGGCTACACCTTC.